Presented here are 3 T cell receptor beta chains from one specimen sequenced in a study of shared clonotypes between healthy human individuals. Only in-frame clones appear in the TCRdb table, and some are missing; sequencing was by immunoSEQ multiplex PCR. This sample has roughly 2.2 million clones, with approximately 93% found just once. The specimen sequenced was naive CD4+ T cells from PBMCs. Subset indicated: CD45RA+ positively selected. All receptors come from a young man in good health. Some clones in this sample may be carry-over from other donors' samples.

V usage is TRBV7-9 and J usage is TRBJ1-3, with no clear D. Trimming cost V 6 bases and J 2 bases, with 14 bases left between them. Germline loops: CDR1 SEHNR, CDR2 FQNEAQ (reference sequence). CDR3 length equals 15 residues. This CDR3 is CASSESGPAGNTIYF. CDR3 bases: TGTGCCAGCAGTGAATCCGGGCCAGCTGGAAACACCATATATTTT.

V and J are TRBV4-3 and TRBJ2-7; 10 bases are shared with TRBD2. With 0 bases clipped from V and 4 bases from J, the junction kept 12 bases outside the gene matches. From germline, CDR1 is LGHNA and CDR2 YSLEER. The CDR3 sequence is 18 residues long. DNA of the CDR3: TGCGCCAGCAGCCAAGAAGTGGCGCTAGCGGGAGTGAGGTACGAGCAGTACTTC. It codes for CASSQEVALAGVRYEQYF.

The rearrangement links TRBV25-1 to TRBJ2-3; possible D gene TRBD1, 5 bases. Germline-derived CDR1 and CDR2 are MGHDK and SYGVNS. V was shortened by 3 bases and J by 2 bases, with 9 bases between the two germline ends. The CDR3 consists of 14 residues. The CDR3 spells CASSEGRATDTQYF. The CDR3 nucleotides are TGTGCCAGCAGTGAGGGCAGGGCCACAGATACGCAGTATTTT.